This TCR beta chain was observed in a study of CD8 T cells in ankylosing spondylitis (dated by TCRdb to 2017 to 2019). Context from the whole study: The study profiled T cell receptor beta repertoires in healthy donors and ankylosing spondylitis patients to find disease-linked TCR variants. The whole study cohort included 85 to 120 healthy donors and some 27 ankylosing spondylitis patients. Peripheral blood samples were taken, and synovial fluid was additionally collected from ankylosing spondylitis patients. Points the paper makes about the study in general: Blood from ankylosing spondylitis patients appeared to be characterized by a TCR beta motif composed of under 10 highly homologous amino acid variants. In peripheral blood, the disease-linked clones were found at relatively low frequencies and had a CD8+ phenotype. Significant enrichment of the disease-linked clones was reported in matched synovial fluid samples from ankylosing spondylitis patients. Some TCR beta motif variants had previously been reported in synovial fluid and blood of reactive arthritis patients, which suggested common disease-initiation mechanisms.

Including cysteine and phenylalanine, the CDR3 has 16 amino acids. The only DNA kept is the CDR3, 48 bases in frame from the first base. CDR1 is given as KGHSH and CDR2 as LQKENI, both from the germline V gene. V gives up 0 bases and J gives up 5 bases, and the segment between their germline ends measures 16 bases. This clonotype was seen only a few times. What antigen it recognizes has not been identified. Base qualities are missing; no much larger clone stands one base away. The data were produced on an Illumina HiSeq 2500. Quantitative 5'-RACE with molecular barcodes was the method used to prepare the TCR beta libraries. Regarding the original processing steps: A new computational method based on a probabilistic model of VDJ rearrangement was used to identify disease-linked TCR variants. TCRdb handled the public reads itself, with Q25 trimming in fastp and clone calling in MiXCR, and kept productive beta chains. Every CDR3 protein is listed once, alongside the most common genes and DNA of its rows. The V and J calls were determined by TCRdb, not by the authors. In all, the sample holds 400,000 to 450,000 distinct CDR3 sequences, and under 20% of those were seen once. Approximately 1% of the sample is in the top ten clones.

Recombination linked TRBV18 to TRBJ1-1, and the D gene may be TRBD1, 6 bases matching. Material: blood, either unsorted or a sorted T cell fraction (not recorded which). This clonotype was sampled from a male donor with ankylosing spondylitis. For the CDR3, the sequence is CASSPPPPGGGTEAFF. The DNA sequence is given as TGTGCCAGCTCACCACCCCCCCCGGGAGGGGGAACTGAAGCTTTCTTT.